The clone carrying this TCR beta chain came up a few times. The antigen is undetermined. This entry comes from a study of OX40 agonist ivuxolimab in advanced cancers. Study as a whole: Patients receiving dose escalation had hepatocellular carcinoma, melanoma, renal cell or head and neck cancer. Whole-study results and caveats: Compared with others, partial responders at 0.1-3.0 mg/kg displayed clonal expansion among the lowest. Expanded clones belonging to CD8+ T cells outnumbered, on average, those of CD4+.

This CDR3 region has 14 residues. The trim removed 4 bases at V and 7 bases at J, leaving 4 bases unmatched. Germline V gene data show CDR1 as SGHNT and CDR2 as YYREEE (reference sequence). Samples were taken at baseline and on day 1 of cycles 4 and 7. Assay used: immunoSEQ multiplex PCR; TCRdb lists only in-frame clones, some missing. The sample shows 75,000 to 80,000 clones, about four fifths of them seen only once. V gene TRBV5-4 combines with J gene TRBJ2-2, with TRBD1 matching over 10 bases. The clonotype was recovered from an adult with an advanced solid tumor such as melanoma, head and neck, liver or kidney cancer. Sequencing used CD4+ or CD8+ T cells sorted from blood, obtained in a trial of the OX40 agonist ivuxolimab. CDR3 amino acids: CASSVTGGSGELFF. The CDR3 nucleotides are TGTGCCAGCAGCGTGACAGGGGGCAGCGGGGAGCTGTTTTTT.